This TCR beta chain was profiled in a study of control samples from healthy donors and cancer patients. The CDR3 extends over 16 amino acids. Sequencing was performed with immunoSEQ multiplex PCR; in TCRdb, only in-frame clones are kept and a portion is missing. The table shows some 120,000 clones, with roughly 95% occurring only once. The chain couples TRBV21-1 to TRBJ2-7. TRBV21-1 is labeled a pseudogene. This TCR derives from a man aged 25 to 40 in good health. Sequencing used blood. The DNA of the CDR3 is TGTGCCAGCAGCAAAGGATCGGGACGGGACTCCTACGAGCAGTACTTC. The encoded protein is CASSKGSGRDSYEQYF.